This T cell receptor beta chain was found in a study of early T cells in non-severe SARS-CoV-2 infection. The CDR3 length is 14 residues. Trimming took 7 bases from V and 6 from J, leaving 17 bases between them. The germline V gene encodes CDR1 WSHSY and CDR2 SAAADI. In TCRdb, the 5' RACE reads were re-called with MiXCR into one record per CDR3 protein. The sample carries 97,000 or so distinct CDR3 sequences, roughly 9.6% recorded once. The rearrangement joins TRBV10-2 to TRBJ2-3; D perhaps matches TRBD2 (7 bases). The sequencing used whole blood, collected at baseline. The clonotype comes from an adult who was a healthcare worker with PCR-confirmed SARS-CoV-2 infection or an uninfected control (not recorded which). CDR3 in DNA: TGCGCCAGCATGACTAGCCGGGGGCAGGATACGCAGTATTTT. Translated: CASMTSRGQDTQYF.